The entry below gives a single T cell receptor beta chain sequence along with its context. Its antigen specificity is not known. Base qualities are not recorded, but no much larger clone differs from it by a single base. This sample was included in a study of OX40 agonist ivuxolimab in advanced cancers. Background for the entire study: Ivuxolimab, which targeted the costimulatory receptor OX40 (CD134), was an agonistic, fully human IgG2 monoclonal antibody. Intravenous ivuxolimab was administered to patients every 2 weeks at six dose levels: 0.01, 0.1, 0.3, 1.5, 3 and 10 mg/kg. In the dose-escalation cohort, more than 75% of patients were male, and the mean age was roughly 60 years, with a range of about 23 to 90. The paper covers the monotherapy dose-escalation part of the phase I ivuxolimab trial, which included N of about 50 patients. Patients were allowed to have had prior anti-PD-1, anti-PD-L1 or anti-CTLA-4 therapy, and approximately 40% of the dose-escalation patients had been treated with checkpoint inhibitors. Peripheral TCRbeta sequencing was intended to test whether TCR sequence diversity was altered and clonal T-cell expansion was caused by ivuxolimab. Partial responses were achieved by three dose-escalation patients, of whom one had hepatocellular carcinoma and two had cutaneous melanoma. Among the approximately 54 dose-escalation patients, around 19 had hepatocellular carcinoma, roughly 15 melanoma, 9 renal cell carcinoma and 9 head and neck cancer.

Trimmed from V: 5 bases; trimmed from J: 2 bases; junction bases lacking a gene match: 12. For CDR1 and CDR2, the germline V gene (reference sequence) lists MNHEY and SMNVEV. Including cysteine and phenylalanine, the CDR3 has 16 amino acids. Only CDR3 DNA is held: 48 bases, read in frame from base 1. Patients with a history of autoimmune disease or receiving systemic immunosuppression were excluded from the trial. Peripheral blood for TCR sequencing was collected from all dose cohorts at baseline, on cycle 4 day 1, and on cycle 7 day 1. Samples came from an open-label, multicenter, first-in-human phase I dose-escalation trial of ivuxolimab. Adults with locally advanced or metastatic head and neck squamous cell, hepatocellular, melanoma or renal cell carcinoma were enrolled in the trial. Before TCR sequencing, CD4+ and CD8+ T cells were separately sorted from peripheral blood. Points the paper makes about the study in general: On average, CD8+ T cells showed more expanded clones than CD4+ T cells after ivuxolimab. Which antigens the clonally expanded peripheral T cells were specific for was not determined. Low levels of normalized T-cell clonal expansion were also seen in some nonresponding patients. In partial responders in the 0.1-3.0 mg/kg groups, normalized peripheral clonal expansion was found to be among the lowest, especially among CD8+ T cells. At doses of 0.1 to 3.0 mg/kg, clonal expansion of both CD4+ and CD8+ blood T cells was observed from baseline to week 6.

Genomic DNA was extracted from sorted cells for sequencing of the TCRbeta CDR3 region. TCRbeta CDR3 regions were sequenced using the immunoSEQ Assay. Drawn from immuneACCESS, this table holds only the in-frame rearrangements with V and J called that TCRdb kept. Clones are partly lost; checked studies trace under half to an unresolved V gene and leave the rest unexplained. The sample includes about 77,000 clones, with 80% to 90% observed a single time. The ten largest make up more than 0.5% of the sample. This receptor was obtained from an adult with an advanced solid tumor such as melanoma, head and neck, liver or kidney cancer. The input for sequencing was CD4+ or CD8+ T cells sorted from blood, taken in a trial of the OX40 agonist ivuxolimab. The chain is made from TRBV27 and TRBJ2-7; a stretch of 7 junction bases matches TRBD1. Here the CDR3 is given as CASSRHRDSSPYEQYF. Read as DNA, the sequence is TGTGCCAGCAGTAGACACCGGGACAGTTCTCCCTACGAGCAGTACTTC.